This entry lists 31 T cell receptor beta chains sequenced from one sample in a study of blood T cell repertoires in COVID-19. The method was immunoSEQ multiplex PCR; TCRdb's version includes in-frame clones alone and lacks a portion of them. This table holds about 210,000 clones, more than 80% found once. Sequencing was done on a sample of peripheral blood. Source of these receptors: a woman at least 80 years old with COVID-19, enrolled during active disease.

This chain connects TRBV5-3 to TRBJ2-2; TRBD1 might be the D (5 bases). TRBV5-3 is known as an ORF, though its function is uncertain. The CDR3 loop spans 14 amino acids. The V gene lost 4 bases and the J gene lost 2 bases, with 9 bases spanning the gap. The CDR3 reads CARSLDRNTGELFF. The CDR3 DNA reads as TGTGCCAGAAGCCTCGACAGAAACACCGGGGAGCTGTTTTTT.

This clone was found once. DNA for the CDR3: TGTGCCAGCAGAAGTAACCAGGGGGCGCCCGGCTACACCTTC. This translates into CASRSNQGAPGYTF. The V call is TRBV11-2, the J call TRBJ1-2, with 8 bases fitting TRBD1. The CDR3 totals 14 residues. CDR1 and CDR2 from the germline V gene are SGHAT and FQNNGV. The V segment lost 6 bases and the J segment 8 bases; nucleotides outside the gene matches: 11.

The CDR3 nucleotides read TGTGCCAGCAGCTTAGGGACTAGCTCCCCCGGGGCTGGGACCGGGGAGCTGTTTTTT. As protein: CASSLGTSSPGAGTGELFF. The V and J genes are TRBV11-2 and TRBJ2-2, with TRBD2 identical over 8 bases. The V segment lost 1 base and the J segment 5 bases; nucleotides outside the gene matches: 15. Germline CDR1 and CDR2: SGHAT and FQNNGV. The CDR3 covers 19 residues.

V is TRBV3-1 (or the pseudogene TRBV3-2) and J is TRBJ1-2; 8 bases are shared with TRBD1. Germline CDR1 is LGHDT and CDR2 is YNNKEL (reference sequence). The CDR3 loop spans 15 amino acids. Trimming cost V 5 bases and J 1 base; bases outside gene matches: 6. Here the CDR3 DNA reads TGTGCCAGCAGCACCCGGGACAGGAATAACTATGGCTACACCTTC. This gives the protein CASSTRDRNNYGYTF.

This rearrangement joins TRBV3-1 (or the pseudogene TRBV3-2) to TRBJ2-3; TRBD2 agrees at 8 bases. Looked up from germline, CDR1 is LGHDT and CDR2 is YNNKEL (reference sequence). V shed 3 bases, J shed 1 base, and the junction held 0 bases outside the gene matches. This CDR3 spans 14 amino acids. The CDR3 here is CASSQRGGTDTQYF. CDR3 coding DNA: TGTGCCAGCAGCCAGCGGGGGGGCACAGATACGCAGTATTTT.

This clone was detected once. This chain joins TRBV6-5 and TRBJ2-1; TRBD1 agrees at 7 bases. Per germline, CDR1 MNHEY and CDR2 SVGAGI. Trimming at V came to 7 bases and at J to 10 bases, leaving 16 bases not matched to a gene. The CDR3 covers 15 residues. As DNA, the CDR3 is TGTGCCAGCACCTCCCGGACAGGCCCCGCCATGGAGCAGTTCTTC. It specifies CASTSRTGPAMEQFF.

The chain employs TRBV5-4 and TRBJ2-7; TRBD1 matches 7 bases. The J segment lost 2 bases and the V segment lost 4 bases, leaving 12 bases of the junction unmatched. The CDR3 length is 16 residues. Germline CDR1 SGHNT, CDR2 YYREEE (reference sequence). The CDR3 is CASSPYTGTVAYEQYF. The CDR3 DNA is TGTGCCAGCAGCCCCTACACCGGGACAGTAGCCTACGAGCAGTACTTC.

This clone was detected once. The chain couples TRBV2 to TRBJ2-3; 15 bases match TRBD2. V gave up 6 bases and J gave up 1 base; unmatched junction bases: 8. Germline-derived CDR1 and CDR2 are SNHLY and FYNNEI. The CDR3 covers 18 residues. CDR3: CASRVRTSGRVGTDTQYF. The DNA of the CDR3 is TGTGCCAGCAGAGTTCGGACTAGCGGGAGGGTGGGCACAGATACGCAGTATTTT.

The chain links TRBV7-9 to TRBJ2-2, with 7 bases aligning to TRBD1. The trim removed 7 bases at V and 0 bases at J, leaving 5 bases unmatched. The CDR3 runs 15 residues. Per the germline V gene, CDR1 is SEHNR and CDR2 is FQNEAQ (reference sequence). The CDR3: CASIQGQPNTGELFF. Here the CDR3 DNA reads TGTGCCAGCATCCAGGGACAGCCGAACACCGGGGAGCTGTTTTTT.

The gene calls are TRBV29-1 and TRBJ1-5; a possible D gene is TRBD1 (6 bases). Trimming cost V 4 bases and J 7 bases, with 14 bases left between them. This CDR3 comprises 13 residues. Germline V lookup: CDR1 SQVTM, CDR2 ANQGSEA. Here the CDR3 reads CSVASGERQPQHF. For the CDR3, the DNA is TGCAGCGTTGCCTCAGGGGAAAGACAGCCCCAGCATTTT.

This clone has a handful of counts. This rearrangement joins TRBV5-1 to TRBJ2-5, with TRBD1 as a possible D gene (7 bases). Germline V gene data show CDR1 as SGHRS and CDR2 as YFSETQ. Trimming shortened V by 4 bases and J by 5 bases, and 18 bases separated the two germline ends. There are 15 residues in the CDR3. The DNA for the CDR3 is TGCGCCAGCAGCCCCGGGACCCCAGGGGGGGAGACCCAGTACTTC. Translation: CASSPGTPGGETQYF.

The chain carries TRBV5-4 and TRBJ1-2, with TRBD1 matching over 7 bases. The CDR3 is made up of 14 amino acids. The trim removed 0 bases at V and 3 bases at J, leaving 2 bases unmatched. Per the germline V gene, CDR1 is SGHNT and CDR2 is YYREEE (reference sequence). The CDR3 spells CASSLGQGYYGYTF. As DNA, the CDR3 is TGTGCCAGCAGCTTGGGACAGGGCTACTATGGCTACACCTTC.

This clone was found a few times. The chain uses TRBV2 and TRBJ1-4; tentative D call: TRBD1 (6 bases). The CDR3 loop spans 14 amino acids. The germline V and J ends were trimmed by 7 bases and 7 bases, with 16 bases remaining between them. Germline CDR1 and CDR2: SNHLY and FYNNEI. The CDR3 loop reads CASTGTGSGEKLFF. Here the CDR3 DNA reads TGTGCCAGCACCGGAACAGGGTCGGGTGAAAAACTGTTTTTT.

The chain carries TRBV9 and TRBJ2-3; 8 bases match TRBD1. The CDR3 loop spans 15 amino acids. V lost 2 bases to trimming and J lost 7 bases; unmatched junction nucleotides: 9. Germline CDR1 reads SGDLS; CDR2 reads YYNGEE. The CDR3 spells CASSVTQGAGNTQYF. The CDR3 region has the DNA TGTGCCAGCAGCGTCACCCAGGGGGCTGGAAATACGCAGTATTTT.

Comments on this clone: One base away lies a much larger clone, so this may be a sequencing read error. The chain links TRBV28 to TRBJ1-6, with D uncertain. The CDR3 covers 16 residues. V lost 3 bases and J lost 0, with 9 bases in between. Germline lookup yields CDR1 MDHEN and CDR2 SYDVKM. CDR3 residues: CASSLAGSSYNSPLHF. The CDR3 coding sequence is TGTGCCAGCAGTTTGGCGGGGAGCTCCTATAATTCACCCCTCCACTTT. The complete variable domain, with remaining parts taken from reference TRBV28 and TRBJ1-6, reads DVKVTQSSRYLVKRTGEKVFLECVQDMDHENMFWYRQDPGLGLRLIYFSYDVKMKEKGDIPEGYSVSREKKERFSLILESASTNQTSMYLCASSLAGSSYNSPLHFGNGTRLTVT.

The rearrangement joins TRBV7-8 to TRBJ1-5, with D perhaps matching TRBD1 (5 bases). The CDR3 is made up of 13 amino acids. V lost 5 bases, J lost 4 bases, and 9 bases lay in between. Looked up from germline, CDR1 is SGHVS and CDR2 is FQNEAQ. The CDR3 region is CASSGDRNQPQHF. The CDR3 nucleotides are TGTGCCAGCAGCGGCGACAGAAATCAGCCCCAGCATTTT. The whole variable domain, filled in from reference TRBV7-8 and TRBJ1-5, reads GAGVSQSPRYKVAKRGQDVALRCDPISGHVSLFWYQQALGQGPEFLTYFQNEAQLDKSGLPSDRFFAERPEGSVSTLKIQRTQQEDSAVYLCASSGDRNQPQHFGDGTRLSIL.

CDR3 DNA sequence: TGTGCCAGCAGCGACAGGGGTAGAGGCTACACCTTC. Its translation: CASSDRGRGYTF. The rearrangement links TRBV3-1 (or the pseudogene TRBV3-2) to TRBJ1-2, with 8 bases identical to TRBD1. Germline V lookup: CDR1 LGHDT, CDR2 YNNKEL (reference sequence). The V gene end was trimmed by 5 bases and the J gene end by 8 bases; junction bases not matched to a gene: 4. This CDR3 has 12 residues.

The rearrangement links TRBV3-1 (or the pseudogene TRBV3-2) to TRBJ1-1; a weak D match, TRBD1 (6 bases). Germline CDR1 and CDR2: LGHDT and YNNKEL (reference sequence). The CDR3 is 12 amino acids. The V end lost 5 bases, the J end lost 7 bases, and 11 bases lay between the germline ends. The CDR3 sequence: CASSTLQGEAFF. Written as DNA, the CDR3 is TGTGCCAGCAGCACGCTACAGGGTGAAGCTTTCTTT.

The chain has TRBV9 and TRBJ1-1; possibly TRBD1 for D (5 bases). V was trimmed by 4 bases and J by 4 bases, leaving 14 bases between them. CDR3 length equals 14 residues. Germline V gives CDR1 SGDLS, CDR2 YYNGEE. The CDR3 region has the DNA TGTGCCAGCAGCCCCCAAGGGGCGAGCACTGAAGCTTTCTTT. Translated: CASSPQGASTEAFF.

The CDR3 DNA follows: TGCGCCAGCGGAGGGATCACAGATACGCAGTATTTT. This sequence encodes CASGGITDTQYF. The chain recombines TRBV10-2 with TRBJ2-3, with D perhaps matching TRBD2 (6 bases). The CDR3 is made up of 12 amino acids. V was cut by 8 bases and J by 2 bases, with 8 bases left in between. Germline V gives CDR1 WSHSY, CDR2 SAAADI.

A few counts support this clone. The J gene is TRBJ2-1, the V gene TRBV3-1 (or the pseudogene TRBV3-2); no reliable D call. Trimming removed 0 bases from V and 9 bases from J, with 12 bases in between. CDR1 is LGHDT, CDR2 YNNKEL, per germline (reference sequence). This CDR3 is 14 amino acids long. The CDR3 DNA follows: TGTGCCAGCAGCCAAGAATACCAGTATGGTGAGCAGTTCTTC. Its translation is CASSQEYQYGEQFF.

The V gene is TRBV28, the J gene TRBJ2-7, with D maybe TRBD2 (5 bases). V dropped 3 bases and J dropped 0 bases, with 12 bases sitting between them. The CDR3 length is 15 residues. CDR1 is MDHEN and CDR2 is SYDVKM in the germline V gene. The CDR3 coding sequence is TGTGCCAGCAGTTTCCCGGACTCATCCTCCTACGAGCAGTACTTC. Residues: CASSFPDSSSYEQYF.

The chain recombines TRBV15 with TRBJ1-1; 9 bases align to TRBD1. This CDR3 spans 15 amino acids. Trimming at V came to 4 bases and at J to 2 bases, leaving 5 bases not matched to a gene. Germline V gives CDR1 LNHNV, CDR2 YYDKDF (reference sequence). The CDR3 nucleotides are TGTGCCACCAGCACGTCGACAGGGGGAAACACTGAAGCTTTCTTT. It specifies CATSTSTGGNTEAFF.

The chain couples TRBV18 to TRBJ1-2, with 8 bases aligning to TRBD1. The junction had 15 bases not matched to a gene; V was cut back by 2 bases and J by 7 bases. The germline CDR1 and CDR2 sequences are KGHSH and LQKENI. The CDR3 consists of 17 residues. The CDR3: CASSPSPADRGSSGYTF. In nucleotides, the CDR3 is TGTGCCAGCTCACCATCCCCCGCTGACAGGGGTAGTAGTGGCTACACCTTC.

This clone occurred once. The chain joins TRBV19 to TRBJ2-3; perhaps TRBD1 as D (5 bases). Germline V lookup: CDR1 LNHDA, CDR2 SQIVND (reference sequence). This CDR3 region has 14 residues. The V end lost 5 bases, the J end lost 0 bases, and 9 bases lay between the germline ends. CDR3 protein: CASSARASTDTQYF. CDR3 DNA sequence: TGTGCCAGTAGTGCCAGGGCCAGCACAGATACGCAGTATTTT.

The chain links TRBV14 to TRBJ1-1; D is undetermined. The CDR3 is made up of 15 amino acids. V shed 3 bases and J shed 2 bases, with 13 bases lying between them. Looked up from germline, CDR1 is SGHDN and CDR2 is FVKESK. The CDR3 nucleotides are TGTGCCAGCAGCCATTTTGGCGGTGGTAACACTGAAGCTTTCTTT. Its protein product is CASSHFGGGNTEAFF. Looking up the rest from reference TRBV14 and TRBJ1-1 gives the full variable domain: EAGVTQFPSHSVIEKGQTVTLRCDPISGHDNLYWYRRVMGKEIKFLLHFVKESKQDESGMPNNRFLAERTGGTYSTLKVQPAELEDSGVYFCASSHFGGGNTEAFFGQGTRLTVV.

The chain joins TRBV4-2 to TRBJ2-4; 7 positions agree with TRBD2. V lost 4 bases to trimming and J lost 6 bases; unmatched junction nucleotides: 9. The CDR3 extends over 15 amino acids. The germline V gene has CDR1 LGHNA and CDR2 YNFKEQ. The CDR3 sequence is CASSRGSASGNIQYF. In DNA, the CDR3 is TGTGCCAGCAGCCGCGGGTCGGCTAGCGGAAACATTCAGTACTTC.

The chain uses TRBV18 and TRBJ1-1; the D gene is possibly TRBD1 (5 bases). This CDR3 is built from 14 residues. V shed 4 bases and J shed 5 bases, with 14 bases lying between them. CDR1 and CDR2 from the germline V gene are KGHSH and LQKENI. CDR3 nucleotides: TGTGCCAGCTCACGGGGGGGTAGTAATACTGAAGCTTTCTTT. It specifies CASSRGGSNTEAFF. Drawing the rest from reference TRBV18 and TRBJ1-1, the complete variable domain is NAGVMQNPRHLVRRRGQEARLRCSPMKGHSHVYWYRQLPEEGLKFMVYLQKENIIDESGMPKERFSAEFPKEGPSILRIQQVVRGDSAAYFCASSRGGSNTEAFFGQGTRLTVV.

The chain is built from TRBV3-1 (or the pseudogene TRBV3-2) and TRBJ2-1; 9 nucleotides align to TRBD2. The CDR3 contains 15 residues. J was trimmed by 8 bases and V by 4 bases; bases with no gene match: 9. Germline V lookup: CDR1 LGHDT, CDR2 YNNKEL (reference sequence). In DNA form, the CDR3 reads TGTGCCAGCAGCCCCCAGAGTAGCGGGGGCGATGAGCAGTTCTTC. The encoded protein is CASSPQSSGGDEQFF.

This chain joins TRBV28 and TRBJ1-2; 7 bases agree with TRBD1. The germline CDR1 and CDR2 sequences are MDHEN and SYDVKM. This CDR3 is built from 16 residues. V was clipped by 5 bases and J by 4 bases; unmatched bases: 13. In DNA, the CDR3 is TGTGCCAGCAGTCCTCTAACAGGGGTTAACAGCTATGGCTACACCTTC. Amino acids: CASSPLTGVNSYGYTF.

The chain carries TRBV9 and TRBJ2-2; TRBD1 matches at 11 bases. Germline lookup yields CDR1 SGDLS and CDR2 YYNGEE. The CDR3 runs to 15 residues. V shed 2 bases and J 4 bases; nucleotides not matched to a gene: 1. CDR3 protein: CASSVGQGVTGELFF. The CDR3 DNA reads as TGTGCCAGCAGCGTGGGACAGGGGGTCACCGGGGAGCTGTTTTTT.